This T cell receptor (beta chain) is from a study of blood T cell repertoires in COVID-19. Germline loops: CDR1 KGHDR, CDR2 SFDVKD. V lost 5 bases to trimming and J lost 0 bases; unmatched junction nucleotides: 5. The CDR3 is 16 residues long. TCRdb keeps only in-frame clones here, not all; method: immunoSEQ multiplex PCR. This sample carries about 140,000 clones, over 75% of them seen once, and the ten largest clones take around 3.9%. The rearrangement links TRBV24-1 to TRBJ2-3, with TRBD2 matching 9 bases. The clonotype comes from a man between 45 and 60 years old in a cohort exposed to, infected with or recovered from COVID-19 (not recorded which). The specimen was PBMCs or T cells enriched from blood (not recorded which). In DNA form, the CDR3 reads TGTGCCACCAGTGCCTCACTAGCGGGCAGCACAGATACGCAGTATTTT. Its translation: CATSASLAGSTDTQYF.